The TCR beta chain under discussion was sequenced for a study of early T cells in non-severe SARS-CoV-2 infection. The overall study: Bulk RNA isolated from unsorted whole blood underwent sequencing; chains were not paired.

Unique molecular identifiers (one per individual cDNA molecule) were attached. TCRdb reprocessed the 5' RACE reads via MiXCR and lists one record per CDR3 protein. The table lists 80,000 or so distinct CDR3 sequences, 11% to 15% of them singletons. In its sample, this clonotype was seen many times. Antigen: not known. The CDR3 is 12 residues long. CDR1 LNHDA and CDR2 SQIVND come from the germline V gene (reference sequence). Trimming shortened V by 6 bases and J by 8 bases, and 13 bases separated the two germline ends. Findings and caveats of the study: VDJdb matching skewed toward anti-spike CD8 responses, missing private and CD4 specificities.

This chain uses TRBV19 with TRBJ1-2, with D uncertain. What was sequenced was whole blood. The TCR originated in an adult who was a healthcare worker with PCR-confirmed SARS-CoV-2 infection or an uninfected control (not recorded which). This chain's CDR3 is CASRRELGGYTF. Written as DNA, the CDR3 is TGTGCCAGTAGACGGGAGCTTGGGGGCTACACCTTC. Complete variable domain (other parts from reference TRBV19 and TRBJ1-2): DGGITQSPKYLFRKEGQNVTLSCEQNLNHDAMYWYRQDPGQGLRLIYYSQIVNDFQKGDIAEGYSVSREKKESFPLTVTSAQKNPTAFYLCASRRELGGYTFGSGTRLTVV.